This TCR beta chain was profiled in a study of Ad26.COV2.S vaccination and SARS-CoV-2 variants. Study-wide findings and caveats: Researchers cautioned that TCR breadth and depth analyses may have underestimated total T cell responses.

Treatment specified: approximately 18 received Ad26.COV2.S at low or high dose, single or two shots; about 5 received placebo; per-sample allocation not given. Sample collection was performed on day 63 after the first vaccine or placebo injection. Points on this clone: Antigen unknown.

Libraries were prepared by immunoSEQ multiplex PCR; TCRdb keeps only in-frame clonotypes and omits some of them. Altogether roughly 680,000 clones are present, about 89% being singletons, with the ten largest covering approximately 1.5%. Sequences were derived from peripheral blood, sampled in a trial of Ad26.COV2.S vaccine versus placebo. The source is a person aged 18-60 years who received the Ad26.COV2.S COVID-19 vaccine or a placebo.

CDR3 amino acids: CASSPSRPDQPQHF. The CDR3 DNA reads as TGTGCCAGCAGTCCCTCACGTCCGGATCAGCCCCAGCATTTT. The chain combines TRBV6-5 with TRBJ1-5, with no clear D. CDR3 length: 14 residues. Trimming took off 5 bases at V and 5 bases at J, with 13 bases between the two ends. Germline CDR1 and CDR2: MNHEY and SVGAGI.